The rows below give T cell receptor beta chains drawn from one sample of a study of OX40 agonist ivuxolimab in advanced cancers. Libraries were prepared by immunoSEQ multiplex PCR; TCRdb keeps only in-frame clonotypes and omits some of them. There are 80,000 to 100,000 clones in the sample; around nine tenths occur only once, and under 0.35% lies in the top ten. The sample here was CD4+ or CD8+ T cells sorted from blood, taken in a trial of the OX40 agonist ivuxolimab. These receptors originate from an adult with an advanced solid tumor such as melanoma, head and neck, liver or kidney cancer. Both conserved end residues are part of each CDR3.

TRBV7-7	TRBJ2-5	CASSSDRGWETQYF
TRBV19	TRBJ1-2	CASKLGRNYGYTF
TRBV9	TRBJ2-7	CASSVGPRLAGGYEQYF
TRBV27	TRBJ1-4	CASSPKRTGGGREKLFF
TRBV6-5	TRBJ1-5	CASSRAGNQPQHF
TRBV12-5	TRBJ1-1	CASAYDGGSTEAFF
TRBV2	TRBJ2-7	CASSDFRSRREQYF
TRBV11-3	TRBJ1-1	CASSFIYNTEAFF
TRBV30	TRBJ1-3	CAWNGMTGNTIYF
TRBV2	TRBJ2-1	CASSEGRGGFYNEQFF
TRBV5-4	TRBJ2-5	CASSLASGGETQYF
TRBV11-2	TRBJ2-1	CASSFGVSESSYNEQFF
TRBV2	TRBJ2-7	CASSERGGGGPSYEQYF
TRBV20-1	TRBJ2-1	CSASLDEQFF
TRBV19	TRBJ1-6	CASSPGGRGYNSPLHF
TRBV2	TRBJ2-7	CASRTVYEQYF
TRBV4-1	TRBJ2-7	CASSLTRKAGNFYEQYF
TRBV19	TRBJ1-3	CASSGQYSGNTIYF
TRBV28	TRBJ1-2	CASTDRVATYGYTF
TRBV11-1	TRBJ2-5	CASSLGHGETQYF
TRBV25-1	TRBJ1-1	CASSESGGNTEAFF
TRBV6-5	TRBJ2-7	CASSNFGGVSSYEQYF